This TCR beta chain was captured in a study of blood T cell repertoires in COVID-19. Study overall: The analysed material was cDNA or gDNA that came from T cells, B-cell-depleted T cells, or PBMCs.

Germline CDR1 SGHTA, CDR2 FQGNSA. The V and J ends lost 3 bases and 0 bases respectively, with 9 bases between them. There are 15 residues in the CDR3. Measured with immunoSEQ multiplex PCR; TCRdb has only the in-frame clones, and not every one. Of just over 150,000 clones in the sample, around 85% were seen once. The sequence was obtained from a human donor with acute or convalescent COVID-19. The donor label of this sample is uncertain. The sample consisted of peripheral blood. The chain carries TRBV7-2 and TRBJ1-5; D may be TRBD1 (5 bases). CDR3 sequence reads: CASSFQGDSNQPQHF. The CDR3 DNA reads as TGTGCCAGCAGCTTTCAGGGCGATAGCAATCAGCCCCAGCATTTT.